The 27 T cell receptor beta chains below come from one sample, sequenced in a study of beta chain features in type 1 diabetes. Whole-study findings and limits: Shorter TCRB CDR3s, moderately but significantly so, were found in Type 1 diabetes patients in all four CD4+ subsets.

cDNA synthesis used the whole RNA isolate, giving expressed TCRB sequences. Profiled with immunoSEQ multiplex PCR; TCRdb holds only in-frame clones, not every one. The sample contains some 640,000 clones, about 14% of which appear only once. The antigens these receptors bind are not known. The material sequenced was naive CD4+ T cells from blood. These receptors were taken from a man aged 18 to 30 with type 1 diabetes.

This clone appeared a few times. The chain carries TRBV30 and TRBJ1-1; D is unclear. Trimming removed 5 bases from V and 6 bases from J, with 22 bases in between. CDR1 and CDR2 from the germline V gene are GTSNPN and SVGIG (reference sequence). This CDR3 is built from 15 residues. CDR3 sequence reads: CAWYAYRGSVAEAFF. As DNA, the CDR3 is TGTGCCTGGTACGCTTACCGGGGATCTGTGGCTGAAGCTTTCTTT.

CDR3 sequence (DNA): TGTGCCAGCAGCCTGAGGACGGTGTTAGGGCAATCCTACGAGCAGTACTTC. Protein sequence: CASSLRTVLGQSYEQYF. The V and J genes are TRBV7-2 and TRBJ2-7, with D hard to call. V was shortened by 5 bases and J by 1 base, with 21 bases between the two germline ends. The CDR3 length is 17 residues. CDR1 SGHTA and CDR2 FQGNSA come from the germline V gene.

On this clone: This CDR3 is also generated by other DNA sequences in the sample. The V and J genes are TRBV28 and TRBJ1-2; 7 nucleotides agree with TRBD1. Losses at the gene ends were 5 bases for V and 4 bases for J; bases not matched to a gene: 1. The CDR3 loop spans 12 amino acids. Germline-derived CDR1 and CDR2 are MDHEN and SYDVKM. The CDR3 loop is CASSGTAYGYTF. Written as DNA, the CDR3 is TGTGCCAGCAGTGGGACAGCCTATGGCTACACCTTC.

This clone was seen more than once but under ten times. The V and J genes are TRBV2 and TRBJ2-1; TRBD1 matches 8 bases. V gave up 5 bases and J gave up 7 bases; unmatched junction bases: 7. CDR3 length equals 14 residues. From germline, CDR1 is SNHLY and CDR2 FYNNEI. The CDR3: CASSSDRDLNEQFF. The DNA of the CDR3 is TGTGCCAGCAGTTCGGACAGGGATTTGAATGAGCAGTTCTTC. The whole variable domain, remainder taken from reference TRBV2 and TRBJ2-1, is EPEVTQTPSHQVTQMGQEVILRCVPISNHLYFYWYRQILGQKVEFLVSFYNNEISEKSEIFDDQFSVERPDGSNFTLKIRSTKLEDSAMYFCASSSDRDLNEQFFGPGTRLTVL.

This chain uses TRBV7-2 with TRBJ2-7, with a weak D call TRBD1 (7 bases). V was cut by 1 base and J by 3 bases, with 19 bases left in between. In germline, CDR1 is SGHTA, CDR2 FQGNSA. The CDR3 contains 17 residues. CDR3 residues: CASSLVGGGGSYYEQYF. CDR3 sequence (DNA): TGTGCCAGCAGCTTAGTAGGAGGGGGCGGAAGCTACTACGAGCAGTACTTC. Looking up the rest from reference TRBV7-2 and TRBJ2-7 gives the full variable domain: GAGVSQSPSNKVTEKGKDVELRCDPISGHTALYWYRQSLGQGLEFLIYFQGNSAPDKSGLPSDRFSAERTGGSVSTLTIQRTQQEDSAVYLCASSLVGGGGSYYEQYFGPGTRLTVT.

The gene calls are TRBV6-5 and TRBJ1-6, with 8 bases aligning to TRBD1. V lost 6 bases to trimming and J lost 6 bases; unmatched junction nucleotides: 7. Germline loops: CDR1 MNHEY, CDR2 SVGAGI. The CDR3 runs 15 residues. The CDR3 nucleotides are TGTGCCAGCAGACCACCGACAGGGGTTAATTCACCCCTCCACTTT. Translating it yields CASRPPTGVNSPLHF.

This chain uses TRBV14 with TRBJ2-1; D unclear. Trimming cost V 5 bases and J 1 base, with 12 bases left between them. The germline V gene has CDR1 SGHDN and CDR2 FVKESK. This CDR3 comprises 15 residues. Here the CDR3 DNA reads TGTGCCAGCAGCTATGGGATGTCGTCCTACAATGAGCAGTTCTTC. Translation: CASSYGMSSYNEQFF.

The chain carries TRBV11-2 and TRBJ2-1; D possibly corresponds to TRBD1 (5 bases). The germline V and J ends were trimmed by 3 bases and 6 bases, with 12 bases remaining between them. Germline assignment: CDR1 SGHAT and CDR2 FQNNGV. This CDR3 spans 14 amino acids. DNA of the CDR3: TGTGCCAGCAGCTTCTGGCAGGGTGGCAATGAGCAGTTCTTC. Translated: CASSFWQGGNEQFF.

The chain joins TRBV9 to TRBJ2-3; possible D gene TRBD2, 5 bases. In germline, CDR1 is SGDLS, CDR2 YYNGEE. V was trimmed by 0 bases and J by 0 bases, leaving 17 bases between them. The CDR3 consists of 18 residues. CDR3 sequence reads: CASSVAGGGPTSTDTQYF. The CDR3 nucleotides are TGTGCCAGCAGCGTAGCAGGAGGCGGGCCTACTAGCACAGATACGCAGTATTTT.

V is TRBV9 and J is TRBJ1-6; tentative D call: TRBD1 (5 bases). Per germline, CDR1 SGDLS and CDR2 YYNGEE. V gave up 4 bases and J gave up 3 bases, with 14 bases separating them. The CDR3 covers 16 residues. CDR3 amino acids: CASSLRGDGYNSPLHF. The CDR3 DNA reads TGTGCCAGCAGCCTCCGGGGGGACGGCTATAATTCACCCCTCCACTTT.

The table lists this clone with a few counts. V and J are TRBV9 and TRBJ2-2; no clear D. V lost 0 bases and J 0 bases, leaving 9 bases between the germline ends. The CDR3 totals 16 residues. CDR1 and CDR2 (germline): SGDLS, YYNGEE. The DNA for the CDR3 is TGTGCCAGCAGCGTAGATACGTCTGCGAACACCGGGGAGCTGTTTTTT. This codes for CASSVDTSANTGELFF.

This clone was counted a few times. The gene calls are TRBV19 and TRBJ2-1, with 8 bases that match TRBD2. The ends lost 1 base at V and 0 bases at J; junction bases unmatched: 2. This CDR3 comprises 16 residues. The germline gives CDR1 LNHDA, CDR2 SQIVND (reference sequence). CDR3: CASSIALAGSYNEQFF. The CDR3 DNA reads TGTGCCAGTAGTATAGCCCTAGCGGGCTCCTACAATGAGCAGTTCTTC.

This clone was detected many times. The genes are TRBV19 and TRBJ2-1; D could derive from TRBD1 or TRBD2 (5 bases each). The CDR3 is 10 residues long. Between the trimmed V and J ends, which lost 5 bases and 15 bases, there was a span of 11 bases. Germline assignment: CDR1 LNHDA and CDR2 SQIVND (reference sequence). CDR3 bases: TGTGCCAGTAGTTGGCAGGGACCGTTCTTC. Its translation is CASSWQGPFF. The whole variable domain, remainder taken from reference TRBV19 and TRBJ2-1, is DGGITQSPKYLFRKEGQNVTLSCEQNLNHDAMYWYRQDPGQGLRLIYYSQIVNDFQKGDIAEGYSVSREKKESFPLTVTSAQKNPTAFYLCASSWQGPFFGPGTRLTVL.

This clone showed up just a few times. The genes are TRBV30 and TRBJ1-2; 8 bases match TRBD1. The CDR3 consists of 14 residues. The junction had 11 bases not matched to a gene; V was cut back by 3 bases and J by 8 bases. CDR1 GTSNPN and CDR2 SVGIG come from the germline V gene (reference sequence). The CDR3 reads CAWSEDRVSKGYTF. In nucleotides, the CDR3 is TGTGCCTGGAGCGAGGACAGGGTGTCAAAGGGCTACACCTTC.

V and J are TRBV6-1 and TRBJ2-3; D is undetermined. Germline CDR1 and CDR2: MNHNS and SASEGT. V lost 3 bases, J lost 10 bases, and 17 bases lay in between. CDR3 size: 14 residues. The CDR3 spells CASSEVTPQKAQYF. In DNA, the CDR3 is TGTGCCAGCAGTGAGGTGACACCGCAGAAAGCGCAGTATTTT.

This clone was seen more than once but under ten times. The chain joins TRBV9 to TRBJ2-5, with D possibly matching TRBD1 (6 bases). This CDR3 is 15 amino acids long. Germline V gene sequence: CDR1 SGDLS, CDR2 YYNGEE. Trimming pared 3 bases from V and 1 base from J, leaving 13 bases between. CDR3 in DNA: TGTGCCAGCAGCGAGGGGGACCCGATCCAAGAGACCCAGTACTTC. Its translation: CASSEGDPIQETQYF.

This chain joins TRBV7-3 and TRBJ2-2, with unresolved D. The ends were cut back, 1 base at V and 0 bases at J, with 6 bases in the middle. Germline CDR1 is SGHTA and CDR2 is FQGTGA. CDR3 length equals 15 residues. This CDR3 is CASSLMGSNTGELFF. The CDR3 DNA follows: TGTGCCAGCAGCTTAATGGGGTCGAACACCGGGGAGCTGTTTTTT.

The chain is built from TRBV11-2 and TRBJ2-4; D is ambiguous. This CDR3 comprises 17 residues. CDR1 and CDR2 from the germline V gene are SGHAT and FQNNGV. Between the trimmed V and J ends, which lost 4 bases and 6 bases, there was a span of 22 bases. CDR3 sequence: CASSSPFFLDNANIQYF. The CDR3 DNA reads TGTGCCAGCAGCTCCCCATTTTTCCTCGACAATGCAAACATTCAGTACTTC.

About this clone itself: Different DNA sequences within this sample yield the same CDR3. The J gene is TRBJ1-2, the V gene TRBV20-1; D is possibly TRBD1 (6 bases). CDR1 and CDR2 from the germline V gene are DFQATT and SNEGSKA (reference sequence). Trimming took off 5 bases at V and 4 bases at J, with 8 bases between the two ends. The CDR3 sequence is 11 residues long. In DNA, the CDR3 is TGCAGTGCTCCACAGGGCTATGGCTACACCTTC. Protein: CSAPQGYGYTF.

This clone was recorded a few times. The CDR3 is CASSLVVSRGETQYF. CDR3 nucleotide sequence: TGCGCCAGCAGCTTGGTGGTCAGTCGAGGGGAGACCCAGTACTTC. The chain couples TRBV5-1 to TRBJ2-5; TRBD2 might be the D (5 bases). The CDR3 is made up of 15 amino acids. Germline-derived CDR1 and CDR2 are SGHRS and YFSETQ. V was trimmed by 0 bases and J by 5 bases, leaving 14 bases between them.

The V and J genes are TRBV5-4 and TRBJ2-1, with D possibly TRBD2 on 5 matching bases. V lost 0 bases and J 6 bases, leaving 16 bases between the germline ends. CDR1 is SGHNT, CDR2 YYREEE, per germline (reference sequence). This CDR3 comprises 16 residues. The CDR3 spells CASSLEDLANSNEQFF. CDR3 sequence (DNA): TGTGCCAGCAGCTTGGAGGATCTAGCTAATAGCAATGAGCAGTTCTTC. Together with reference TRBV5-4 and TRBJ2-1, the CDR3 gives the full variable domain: ETGVTQSPTHLIKTRGQQVTLRCSSQSGHNTVSWYQQALGQGPQFIFQYYREEENGRGNFPPRFSGLQFPNYSSELNVNALELDDSALYLCASSLEDLANSNEQFFGPGTRLTVL.

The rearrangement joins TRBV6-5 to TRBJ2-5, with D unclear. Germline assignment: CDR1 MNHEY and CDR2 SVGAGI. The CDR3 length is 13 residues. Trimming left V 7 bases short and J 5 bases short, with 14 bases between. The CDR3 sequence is CASIPSGRETQYF. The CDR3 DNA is TGTGCCAGCATCCCTTCGGGCAGGGAGACCCAGTACTTC.

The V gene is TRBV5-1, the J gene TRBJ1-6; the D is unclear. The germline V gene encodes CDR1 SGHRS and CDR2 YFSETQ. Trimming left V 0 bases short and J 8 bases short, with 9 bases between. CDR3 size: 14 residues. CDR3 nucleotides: TGCGCCAGCAGCTTGGTGGCAGGCGATTCACCCCTCCACTTT. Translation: CASSLVAGDSPLHF.

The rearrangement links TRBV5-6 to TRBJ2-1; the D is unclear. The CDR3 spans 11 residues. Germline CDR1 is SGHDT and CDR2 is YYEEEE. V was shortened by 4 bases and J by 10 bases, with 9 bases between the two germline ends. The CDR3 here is CASSLVGEQFF. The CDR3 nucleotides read TGTGCCAGCAGCCTGGTTGGGGAGCAGTTCTTC.

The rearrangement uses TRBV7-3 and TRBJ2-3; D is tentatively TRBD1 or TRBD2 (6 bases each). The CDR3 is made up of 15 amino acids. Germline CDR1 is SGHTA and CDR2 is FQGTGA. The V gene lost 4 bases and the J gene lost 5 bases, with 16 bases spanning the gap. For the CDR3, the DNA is TGTGCCAGCAGCTCACAGGGCGGGGCCCTAGATACGCAGTATTTT. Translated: CASSSQGGALDTQYF.

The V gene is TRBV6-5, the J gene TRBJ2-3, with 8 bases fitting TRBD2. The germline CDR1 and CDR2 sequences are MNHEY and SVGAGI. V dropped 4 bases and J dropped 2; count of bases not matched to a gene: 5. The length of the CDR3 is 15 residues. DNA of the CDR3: TGTGCCAGCAGTTGGCTAGCGGGCTCCACAGATACGCAGTATTTT. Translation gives CASSWLAGSTDTQYF.

For the CDR3, the DNA is TGTGCCAGCCAACGGGCGTTAGACTACAATGAGCAGTTCTTC. Residues: CASQRALDYNEQFF. The chain combines TRBV13 with TRBJ2-1; D is unclear. The germline V gene has CDR1 PRHDT and CDR2 FYEKMQ (reference sequence). This CDR3 contains 14 residues. Trimming pared 8 bases from V and 3 bases from J, leaving 14 bases between.